This T cell receptor (beta chain) was sequenced during a study of beta chain features in type 1 diabetes. Overall study results and limits: VDJ junctions in type 1 diabetes patients carried more deletions and fewer insertions. Amplification by PCR could prefer shorter templates, with the same effect in patients and controls.

On this clone: The antigen remains undetermined.

The study reverse transcribed the entire isolated RNA, so it sequenced expressed TCRB transcripts. Profiling relied on immunoSEQ multiplex PCR, and the TCRdb table lists in-frame clones only, not all of them. The top ten clones hold about 0.58% of a sample with around 200,000 clones, around an eighth of them seen once. With V trimmed by 5 bases and J by 2 bases, 9 bases remained unmatched. CDR3 length: 16 amino acids. Germline lookup yields CDR1 SEHNR and CDR2 FQNEAQ (reference sequence). Sample: central memory CD4+ T cells from blood. This sequence was found in a woman under 30 in good health. The chain links TRBV7-9 to TRBJ2-7, with 10 bases fitting TRBD1. As DNA, the CDR3 is TGTGCCAGCAGCCAACCGACAGGGGGCTCTGCCTACGAGCAGTACTTC. As protein: CASSQPTGGSAYEQYF.